This paragraph covers one T cell receptor (beta chain) sequence. This sample stems from a study of control samples from healthy donors and cancer patients. CDR3 length: 15 residues. Germline CDR1 SGHTA, CDR2 FQGTGA. After removal of 5 bases from V and 4 bases from J, the junction contained 4 bases not matched to a gene. Clones were sequenced by immunoSEQ multiplex PCR, and TCRdb holds only the in-frame ones, with some missing. Of 70,000 to 100,000 clones listed, around 90% are singletons. The chain employs TRBV7-3 and TRBJ2-1; TRBD2 matches at 11 bases. The sample comprised blood. This clonotype was obtained from a woman aged 60 to 75 in good health. The CDR3 sequence: CASSTTSGSYNEQFF. The CDR3 nucleotides read TGTGCCAGCAGCACCACTAGCGGGAGTTACAATGAGCAGTTCTTC. Together with reference TRBV7-3 and TRBJ2-1, the CDR3 gives the full variable domain: GAGVSQTPSNKVTEKGKYVELRCDPISGHTALYWYRQSLGQGPEFLIYFQGTGAADDSGLPNDRFFAVRPEGSVSTLKIQRTERGDSAVYLCASSTTSGSYNEQFFGPGTRLTVL.